The subject of this entry is one TCR beta chain. Some clones are missing from TCRdb's copy, which holds only in-frame ones; the method was immunoSEQ multiplex PCR. The sample lists about 79,000 clones, 80% to 90% occurring once. This sample stems from a study of T cell responses to AZD1222 COVID-19 vaccine. The ends were cut back, 8 bases at V and 0 bases at J, with 16 bases in the middle. The length of the CDR3 is 15 residues. Germline assignment: CDR1 GTSNPN and CDR2 SVGIG (reference sequence). The specimen was peripheral blood, collected 28 days after the second AZD1222 dose. The chain employs TRBV30 and TRBJ2-2, with D perhaps TRBD2 (5 bases). The TCR comes from an adult who received the AZD1222 COVID-19 vaccine. The CDR3 DNA follows: TGTGCCGTGAGCCCGACGGGATCGAACACCGGGGAGCTGTTTTTT. Translation: CAVSPTGSNTGELFF.